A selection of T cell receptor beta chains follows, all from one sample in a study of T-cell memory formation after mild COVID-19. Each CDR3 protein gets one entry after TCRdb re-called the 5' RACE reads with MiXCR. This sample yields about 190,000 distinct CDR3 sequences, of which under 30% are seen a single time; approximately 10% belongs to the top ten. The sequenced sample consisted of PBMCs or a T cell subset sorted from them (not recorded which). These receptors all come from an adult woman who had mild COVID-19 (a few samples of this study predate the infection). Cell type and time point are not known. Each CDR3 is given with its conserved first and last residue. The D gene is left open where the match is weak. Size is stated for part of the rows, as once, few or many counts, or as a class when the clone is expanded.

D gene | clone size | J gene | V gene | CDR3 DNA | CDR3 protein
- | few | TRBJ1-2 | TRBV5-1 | TGCGCCAGCAGCTTGGGCCAGACCAATGGCTACACCTTC | CASSLGQTNGYTF
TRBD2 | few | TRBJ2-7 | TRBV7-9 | TGTGCCAGCAGCCAAGCTAAAACTAGCGGGATTGGGGCATACTACGAGCAGTACTTC | CASSQAKTSGIGAYYEQYF
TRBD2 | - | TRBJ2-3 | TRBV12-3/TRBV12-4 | TGTGCCAGCAGTGGCGGGGGGGCCCCAGATACGCAGTATTTT | CASSGGGAPDTQYF
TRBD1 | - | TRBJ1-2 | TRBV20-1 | TGCAGTGCCAAGACCGGGACAGCCTATGGCTACACCTTC | CSAKTGTAYGYTF
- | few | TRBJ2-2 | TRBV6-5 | TGTGCCAGCAGTTTACAGGGAGGGACCACCGGGGAGCTGTTTTTT | CASSLQGGTTGELFF
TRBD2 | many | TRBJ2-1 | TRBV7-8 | TGTGCCAGCAGCTTGGACGAACTAGCGGTCGAAGATTTCAATGAGCAGTTCTTC | CASSLDELAVEDFNEQFF
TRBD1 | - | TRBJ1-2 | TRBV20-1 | TGCAGTGCCGTGGCCGGACAGGGCCATTTTGGCTACACCTTC | CSAVAGQGHFGYTF
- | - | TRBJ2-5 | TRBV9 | TGTGCCAGCAGCCTCAGAGAGGGGCTCGGGGAGACCCAGTACTTC | CASSLREGLGETQYF
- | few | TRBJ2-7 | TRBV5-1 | TGCGCCAGCAGCATCAGCTACGGCACGACCTACGAGCAGTACTTC | CASSISYGTTYEQYF
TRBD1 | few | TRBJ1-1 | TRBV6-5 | TGTGCCAGCAGTTACCGCCGGACAGGGGACTTGAACACTGAAGCTTTCTTT | CASSYRRTGDLNTEAFF
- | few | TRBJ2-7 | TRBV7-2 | TGTGCCAGCAGCCCAAGGGGTACCCCCAAGCAGTACTTC | CASSPRGTPKQYF
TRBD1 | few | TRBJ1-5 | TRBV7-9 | TGTGCCAGTGGACAGGGTAGTCAGCCCCAGCATTTT | CASGQGSQPQHF
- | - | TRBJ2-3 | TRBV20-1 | TGCAGTGCACGACCTACAGGAGATACGCAGTATTTT | CSARPTGDTQYF
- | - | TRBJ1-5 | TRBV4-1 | TGCGCCAGCAGCCAAGTTCGAGGGCGGGAAGGCAATCAGCCCCAGCATTTT | CASSQVRGREGNQPQHF
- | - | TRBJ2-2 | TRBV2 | TGTGCCAGCAAGCTAGCACGGAACGGGGAGCTGTTTTTT | CASKLARNGELFF
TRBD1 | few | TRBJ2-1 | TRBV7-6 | TGTGCCAGCAGCTCTTCGATGGGACAGGGGGCCTACAATGAGCAGTTCTTC | CASSSSMGQGAYNEQFF
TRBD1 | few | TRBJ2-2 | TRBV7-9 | TGTGCCAGCAGCGGATTCCCGGGACAGGTCGGGGAGCTGTTTTTT | CASSGFPGQVGELFF
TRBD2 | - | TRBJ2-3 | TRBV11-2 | TGTGCCAGCAGACTTAGCGGGGGTAGCACAGATACGCAGTATTTT | CASRLSGGSTDTQYF
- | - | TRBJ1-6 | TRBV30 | TGTGCCTGGAGTGCCCATCGGGACTTTACTTCACCCCTCCACTTT | CAWSAHRDFTSPLHF
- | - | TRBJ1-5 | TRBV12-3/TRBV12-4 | TGTGCCAGCGCCAACCTATATAGCAATCAGCCCCAGCATTTT | CASANLYSNQPQHF
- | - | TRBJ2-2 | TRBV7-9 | TGTGCCAGCAGCTTAGTTCCAGCGAACACCGGGGAGCTGTTTTTT | CASSLVPANTGELFF
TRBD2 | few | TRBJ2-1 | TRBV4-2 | TGTGCCAGCAGCCAAAAAACTAGCGGGAGGGGTAATGAGCAGTTCTTC | CASSQKTSGRGNEQFF
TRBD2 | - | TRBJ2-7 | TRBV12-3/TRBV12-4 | TGTGCCAGCAGGTTCACTAGCGGGAGGGCCTACGAGCAGTACTTC | CASRFTSGRAYEQYF